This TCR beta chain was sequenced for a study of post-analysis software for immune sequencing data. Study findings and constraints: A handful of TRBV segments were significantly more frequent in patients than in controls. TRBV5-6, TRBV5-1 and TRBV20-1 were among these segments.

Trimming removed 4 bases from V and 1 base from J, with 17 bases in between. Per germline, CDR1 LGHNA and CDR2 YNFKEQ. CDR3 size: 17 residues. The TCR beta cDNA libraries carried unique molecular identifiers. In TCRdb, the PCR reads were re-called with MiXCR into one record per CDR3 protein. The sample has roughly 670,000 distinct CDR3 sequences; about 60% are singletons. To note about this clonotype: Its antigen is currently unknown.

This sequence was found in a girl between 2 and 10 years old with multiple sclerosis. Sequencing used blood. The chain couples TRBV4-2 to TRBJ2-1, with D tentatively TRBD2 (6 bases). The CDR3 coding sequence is TGTGCCAGCAGCCCCAGCCGACTAGTCGATTCCTACAATGAGCAGTTCTTC. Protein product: CASSPSRLVDSYNEQFF.